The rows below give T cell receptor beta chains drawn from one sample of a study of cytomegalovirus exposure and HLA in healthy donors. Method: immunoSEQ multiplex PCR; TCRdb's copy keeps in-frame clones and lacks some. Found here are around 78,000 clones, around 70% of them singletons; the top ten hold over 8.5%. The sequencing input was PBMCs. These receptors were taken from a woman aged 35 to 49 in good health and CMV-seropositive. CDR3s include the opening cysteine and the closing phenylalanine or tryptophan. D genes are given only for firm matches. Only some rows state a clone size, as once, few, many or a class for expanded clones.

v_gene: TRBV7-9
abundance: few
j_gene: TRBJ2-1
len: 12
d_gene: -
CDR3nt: TGTGCCAGCACTCAGGTCTACAATGAGCAGTTCTTC
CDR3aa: CASTQVYNEQFF

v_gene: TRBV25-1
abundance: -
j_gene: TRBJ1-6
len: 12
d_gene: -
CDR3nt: TGTGCCAGCAGTGAAGCTCAGTCACCCCTCCACTTT
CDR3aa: CASSEAQSPLHF

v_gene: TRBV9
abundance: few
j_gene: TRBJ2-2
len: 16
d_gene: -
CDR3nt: TGTGCCAGCAGCGCCCCCTGGGGGCGTAGCACCGGGGAGCTGTTTTTT
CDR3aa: CASSAPWGRSTGELFF

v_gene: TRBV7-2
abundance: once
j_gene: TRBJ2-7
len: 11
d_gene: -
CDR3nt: TGTGCCAGCAGCTCCACCTACGAGCAGTACTTC
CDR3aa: CASSSTYEQYF

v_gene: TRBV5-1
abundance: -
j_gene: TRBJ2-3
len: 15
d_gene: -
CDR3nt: TGCGCCAGCAGTCCCGGGGGGCCAGGATTCGATACGCAGTATTTT
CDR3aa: CASSPGGPGFDTQYF

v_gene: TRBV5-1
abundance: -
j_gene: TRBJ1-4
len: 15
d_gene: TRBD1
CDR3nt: TGCGCCAGCAGCTCCTCAGGGGGGTCTAATGAAAAACTGTTTTTT
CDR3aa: CASSSSGGSNEKLFF

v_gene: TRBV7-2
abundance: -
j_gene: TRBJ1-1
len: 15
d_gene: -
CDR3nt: TGTGCCAGCAGCTTAGCCAGCGAGCGGAACACTGAAGCTTTCTTT
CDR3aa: CASSLASERNTEAFF

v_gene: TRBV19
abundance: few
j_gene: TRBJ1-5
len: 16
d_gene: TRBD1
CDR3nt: TGTGCCAGTTCTGGGGACAGGGGATATAGCAATCAGCCCCAGCATTTT
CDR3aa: CASSGDRGYSNQPQHF

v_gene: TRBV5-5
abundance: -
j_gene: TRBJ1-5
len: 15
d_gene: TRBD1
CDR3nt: TGTGCCAGCAGCTGGACAGGGGGAAACAATCAGCCCCAGCATTTT
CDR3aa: CASSWTGGNNQPQHF

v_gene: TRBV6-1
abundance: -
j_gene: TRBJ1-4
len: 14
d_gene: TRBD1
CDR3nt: TGTGCCAGCAGTGAAGTAGGGGGCATTGAAAAACTGTTTTTT
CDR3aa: CASSEVGGIEKLFF

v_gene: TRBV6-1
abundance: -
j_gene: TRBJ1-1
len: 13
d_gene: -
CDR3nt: TGTGCCAGCCGGGGGGCGGGGTACACTGAAGCTTTCTTT
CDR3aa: CASRGAGYTEAFF

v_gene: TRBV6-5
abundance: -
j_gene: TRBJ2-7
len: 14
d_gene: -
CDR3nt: TGTGCCAGCAGTTACTCCCGGGAGCCCTACGAGCAGTACTTC
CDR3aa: CASSYSREPYEQYF

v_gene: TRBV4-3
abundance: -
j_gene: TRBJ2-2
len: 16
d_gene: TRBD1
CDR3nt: TGCGCCAGCAGCCAAGCGAGACAGGGATCCACCGGGGAGCTGTTTTTT
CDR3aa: CASSQARQGSTGELFF

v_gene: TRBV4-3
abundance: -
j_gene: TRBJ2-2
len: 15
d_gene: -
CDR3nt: TGCGCCAGCAGCCAAGGGACTCTCAACACCGGGGAGCTGTTTTTT
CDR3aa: CASSQGTLNTGELFF

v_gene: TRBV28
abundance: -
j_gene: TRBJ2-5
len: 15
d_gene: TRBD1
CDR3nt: TGTGCCAGCAGTTTCGGGACAGGGCATCCGGAGACCCAGTACTTC
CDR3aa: CASSFGTGHPETQYF

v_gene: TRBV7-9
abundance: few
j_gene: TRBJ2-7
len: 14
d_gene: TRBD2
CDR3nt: TGTGCCAGCAGCTTGTTAGCGGGATCCTACGAGCAGTACTTC
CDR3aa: CASSLLAGSYEQYF

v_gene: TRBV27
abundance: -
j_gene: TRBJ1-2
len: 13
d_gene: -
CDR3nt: TGTGCCAGCAGGGGATCAGGGGATTCTGGCTACACCTTC
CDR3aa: CASRGSGDSGYTF

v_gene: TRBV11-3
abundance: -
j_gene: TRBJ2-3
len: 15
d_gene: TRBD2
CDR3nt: TGTGCCAGCAGCTTAGCGGGGGGGCCTTCAGATACGCAGTATTTT
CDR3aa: CASSLAGGPSDTQYF

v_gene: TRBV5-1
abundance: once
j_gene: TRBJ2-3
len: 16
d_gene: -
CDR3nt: TGCGCCAGCAGCTTGGTATACAGGGGGAGGGGAGATACGCAGTATTTT
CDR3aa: CASSLVYRGRGDTQYF

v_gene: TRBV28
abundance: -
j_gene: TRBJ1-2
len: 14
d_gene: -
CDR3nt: TGTGCCAGCAGTTCCTACACAGGGAACTATGGCTACACCTTC
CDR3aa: CASSSYTGNYGYTF

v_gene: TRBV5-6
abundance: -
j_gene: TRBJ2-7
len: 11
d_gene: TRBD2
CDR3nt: TGTGCCAGCAGCTCGGGGGGGGAGCAGTACTTC
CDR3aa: CASSSGGEQYF

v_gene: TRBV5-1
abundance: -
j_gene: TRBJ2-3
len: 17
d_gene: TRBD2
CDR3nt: TGCGCCAGCAGCCTTACCATAGCGGGGGGGCTCACAGATACGCAGTATTTT
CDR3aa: CASSLTIAGGLTDTQYF

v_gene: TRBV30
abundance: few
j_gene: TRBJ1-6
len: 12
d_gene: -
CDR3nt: TGTGCCTGGAGTGACAGGGATTCACCCCTCCACTTT
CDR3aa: CAWSDRDSPLHF

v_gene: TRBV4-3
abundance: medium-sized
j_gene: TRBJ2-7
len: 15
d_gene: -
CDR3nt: TGCGCCAGCAGCCAAGGTCAACACCAGGGGAGCGAGCAGTACTTC
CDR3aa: CASSQGQHQGSEQYF

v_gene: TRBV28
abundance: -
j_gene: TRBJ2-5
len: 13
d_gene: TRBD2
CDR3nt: TGTGCCAGCAGGACTAGCGGGGGGGCGCTTAAGCACTTC
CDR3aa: CASRTSGGALKHF

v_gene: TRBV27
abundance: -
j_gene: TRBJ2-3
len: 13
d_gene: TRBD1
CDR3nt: TGTGCCAGCAGTTACAGACAGGGGTGGGCGCAGTATTTT
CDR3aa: CASSYRQGWAQYF

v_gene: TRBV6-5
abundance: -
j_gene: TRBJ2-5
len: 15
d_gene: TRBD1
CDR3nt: TGTGCCAGCGGTAGGGGGCCCGTGTACCAAGAGACCCAGTACTTC
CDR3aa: CASGRGPVYQETQYF

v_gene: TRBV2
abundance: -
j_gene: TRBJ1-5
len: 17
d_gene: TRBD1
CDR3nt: TGTGCCAGCAGTGCTCGGACAGGAGGGGGTGGCAATCAGCCCCAGCATTTT
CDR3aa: CASSARTGGGGNQPQHF

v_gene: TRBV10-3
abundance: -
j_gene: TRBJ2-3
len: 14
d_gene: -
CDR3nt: TGTGCCATCAGTGAGTCAACAGGGACAGATACGCAGTATTTT
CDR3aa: CAISESTGTDTQYF

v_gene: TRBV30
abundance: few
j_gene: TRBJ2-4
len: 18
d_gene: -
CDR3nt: TGTGCCTGGAGTGTAAACGCGCCGTGGGGACTTAAAGGTGACATTCAGTACTTC
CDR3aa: CAWSVNAPWGLKGDIQYF

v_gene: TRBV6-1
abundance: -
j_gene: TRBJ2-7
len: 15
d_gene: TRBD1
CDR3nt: TGTGCCAGCAAACAACTGACAGGGGTAAATAACGAGCAGTACTTC
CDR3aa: CASKQLTGVNNEQYF

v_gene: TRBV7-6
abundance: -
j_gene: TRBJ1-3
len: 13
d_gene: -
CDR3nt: TGTGCCAGCAGCCCAGGGGCAGAGGAGGCCATATATTTT
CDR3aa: CASSPGAEEAIYF

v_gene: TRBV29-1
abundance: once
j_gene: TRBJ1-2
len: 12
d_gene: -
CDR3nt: TGCAGCGTTGAACAGGGACTTCGTGGCTACCCCTTC
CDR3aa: CSVEQGLRGYPF

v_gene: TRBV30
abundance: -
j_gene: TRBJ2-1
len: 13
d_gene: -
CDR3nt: TGTGCCTGGAATGAGGGCTCCTACAATGAGCAGTTCTTC
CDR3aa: CAWNEGSYNEQFF

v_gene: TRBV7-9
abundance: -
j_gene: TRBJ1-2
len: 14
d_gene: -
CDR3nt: TGTGCCAGCAGCCAGGGGCAGGCGAACTATGGCTACACCTTC
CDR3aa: CASSQGQANYGYTF

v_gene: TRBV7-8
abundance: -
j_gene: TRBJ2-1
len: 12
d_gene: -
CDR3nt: TGTGCCAGCAGCGTTACAGGGAATGAGCAGTTCTTC
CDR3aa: CASSVTGNEQFF

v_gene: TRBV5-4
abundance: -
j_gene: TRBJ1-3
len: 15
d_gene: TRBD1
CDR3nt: TGTGCCAGCAGCCGGGGACAGGGGGCTGGAAACACCATATATTTT
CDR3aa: CASSRGQGAGNTIYF

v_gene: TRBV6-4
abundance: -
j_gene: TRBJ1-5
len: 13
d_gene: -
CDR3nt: TGTGCCAGCAGTGACCGTGTTAACAGGGCACGGCATTTT
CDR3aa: CASSDRVNRARHF

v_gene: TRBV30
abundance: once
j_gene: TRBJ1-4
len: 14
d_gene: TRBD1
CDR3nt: TGTGCCTGGAGTGACACAGGGGTATGGGAAAAACTGTTTTTT
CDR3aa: CAWSDTGVWEKLFF

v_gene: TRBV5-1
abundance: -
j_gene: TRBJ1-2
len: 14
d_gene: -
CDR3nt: TGCGCCAGCAGCGGAGTTTCGTACAGGGATGGCTACACCTTC
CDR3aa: CASSGVSYRDGYTF

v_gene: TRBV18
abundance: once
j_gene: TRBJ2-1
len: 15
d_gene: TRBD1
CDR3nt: TGTGCCAGCTCACCCTACTCGGGACAGGGCAATGAGCAGTTCTTC
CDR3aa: CASSPYSGQGNEQFF

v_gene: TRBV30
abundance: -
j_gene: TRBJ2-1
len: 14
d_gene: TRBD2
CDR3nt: TGTGCCTGGAGTAGCGGGGGTAATACAAGGAGGCAGTTCTTC
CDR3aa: CAWSSGGNTRRQFF

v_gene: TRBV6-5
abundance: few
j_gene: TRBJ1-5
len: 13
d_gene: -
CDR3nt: TGTGCCAGCAGTTACTCGAGAGATCAGCCCCAGCATTTT
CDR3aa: CASSYSRDQPQHF

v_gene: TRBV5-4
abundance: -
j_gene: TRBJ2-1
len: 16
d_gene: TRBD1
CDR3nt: TGTGCCAGCAGCAGAACCGACAGGGGCGGTGGTAATGAGCAGTTCTTC
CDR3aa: CASSRTDRGGGNEQFF

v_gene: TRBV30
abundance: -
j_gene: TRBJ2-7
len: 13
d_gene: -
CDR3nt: TGTGCCTGGAGTTTCTCGAGCGGATACGAGCAGTACTTC
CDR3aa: CAWSFSSGYEQYF

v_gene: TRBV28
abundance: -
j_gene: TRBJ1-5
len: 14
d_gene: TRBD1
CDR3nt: TGTGCCAGCAGTTTAAGGGACAGTTATCAGCCCCAGCATTTT
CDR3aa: CASSLRDSYQPQHF

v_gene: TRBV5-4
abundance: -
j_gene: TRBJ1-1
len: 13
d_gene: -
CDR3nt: TGTGCCAGCAGCTCACAGGGAGGGACTGAAGCTTTCTTT
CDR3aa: CASSSQGGTEAFF

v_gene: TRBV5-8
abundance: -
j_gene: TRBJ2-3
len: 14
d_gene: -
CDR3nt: TGTGCCAGCAGCTTGGGACAGGACACAGATACGCAGTATTTT
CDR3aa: CASSLGQDTDTQYF

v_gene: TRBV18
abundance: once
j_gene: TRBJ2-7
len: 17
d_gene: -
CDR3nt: TGTGCCAGCTCACCACCGAATGTCGCGACTAGTGGTTACGAGCAGTACTTC
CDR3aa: CASSPPNVATSGYEQYF

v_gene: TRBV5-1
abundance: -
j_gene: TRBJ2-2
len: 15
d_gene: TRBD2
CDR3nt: TGCGCCAGCAGCTTACGGGAGGGGAACACCGGGGAGCTGTTTTTT
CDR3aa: CASSLREGNTGELFF

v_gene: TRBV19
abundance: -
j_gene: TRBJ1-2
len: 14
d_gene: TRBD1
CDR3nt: TGTGCCAGTATGCCGGGACAGGGATTCGGAGGCTACACCTTC
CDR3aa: CASMPGQGFGGYTF

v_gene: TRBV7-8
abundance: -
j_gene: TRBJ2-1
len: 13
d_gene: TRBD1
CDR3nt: TGTGCCAGCAGGCCGGACAGGGTCAATGAGCAGTTCTTC
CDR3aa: CASRPDRVNEQFF

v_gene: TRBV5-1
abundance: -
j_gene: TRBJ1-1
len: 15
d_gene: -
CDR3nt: TGCGCCAGCAGCTTGGGGGACACAACACGAACTGAAGCTTTCTTT
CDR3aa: CASSLGDTTRTEAFF

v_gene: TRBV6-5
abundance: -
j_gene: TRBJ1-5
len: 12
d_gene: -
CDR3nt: TGTGCCAGCAGTTACCCGGGTCAGCCCCAGCATTTT
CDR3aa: CASSYPGQPQHF

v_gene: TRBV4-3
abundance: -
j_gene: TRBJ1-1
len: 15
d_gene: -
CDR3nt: TGCGCCAGCAGCCAAGCACAGGGAGGGGACACTGAAGCTTTCTTT
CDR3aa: CASSQAQGGDTEAFF